The 28 T cell receptor beta chains presented below share a single source sample, sequenced in a study of blood T cell repertoires in COVID-19. TCRdb's table, derived via immunoSEQ multiplex PCR, lists solely in-frame clones and lacks some. The data hold fewer than 300,000 clones, with about nine tenths observed a single time. The source material was peripheral blood. The source is a woman aged 25 to 39 with COVID-19, enrolled during active disease.

The V gene is TRBV6-5, the J gene TRBJ2-7; 8 bases map to TRBD1. Trimming took 4 bases from V and 5 from J; bases not matched to a gene: 10. CDR1 is MNHEY, CDR2 SVGAGI, per germline. The CDR3 totals 15 residues. The CDR3 bases are TGTGCCAGCAGTTTACCCCGACAGGGGCACGACGAGCAGTACTTC. Amino acid sequence: CASSLPRQGHDEQYF.

This sequence joins TRBV5-1 and TRBJ2-7, with a tentative D call TRBD2 (5 bases). The ends were cut back, 1 base at V and 5 bases at J, with 10 bases in the middle. The CDR3 contains 13 residues. Germline-derived CDR1 and CDR2 are SGHRS and YFSETQ. The CDR3 coding sequence is TGCGCCAGCAGCTTGTGGGGAGAAGACGAGCAGTACTTC. Its protein is CASSLWGEDEQYF. The complete variable domain, with remaining parts taken from reference TRBV5-1 and TRBJ2-7, reads KAGVTQTPRYLIKTRGQQVTLSCSPISGHRSVSWYQQTPGQGLQFLFEYFSETQRNKGNFPGRFSGRQFSNSRSEMNVSTLELGDSALYLCASSLWGEDEQYFGPGTRLTVT.

The chain recombines TRBV19 with TRBJ2-7, with TRBD1 matching over 8 bases. The CDR3 loop spans 17 amino acids. From germline, CDR1 is LNHDA and CDR2 SQIVND (reference sequence). V lost 2 bases, J lost 6 bases, and 15 bases stayed unmatched. The chain's CDR3 is CASSIYRSGQGQTEQYF. The CDR3 DNA sequence: TGTGCCAGTAGTATATATCGAAGTGGACAGGGTCAGACCGAGCAGTACTTC.

The chain employs TRBV5-4 and TRBJ2-2, with a possible D match to TRBD2 (6 bases). The CDR3 runs 15 residues. Germline loops: CDR1 SGHNT, CDR2 YYREEE (reference sequence). V lost 4 bases to trimming and J lost 2 bases, with 12 bases between them. CDR3 in DNA: TGTGCCAGCAGCATCCGGGGGATTAACACCGGGGAGCTGTTTTTT. This sequence encodes CASSIRGINTGELFF.

V usage is TRBV4-1 and J usage is TRBJ2-3; TRBD2 agrees at 8 bases. The CDR3 is 16 residues long. J gave up 9 bases and V 3 bases, and 14 bases lay outside the gene matches. Germline V gene data show CDR1 as MGHRA and CDR2 as YSYEKL. DNA of the CDR3: TGCGCCAGCAGCCACCTAGGCGGGGGGCTCGGGGGAACGCAGTATTTT. It translates to CASSHLGGGLGGTQYF.

The gene calls are TRBV5-4 and TRBJ2-5, with 9 bases fitting TRBD2. The V and J ends lost 4 bases and 5 bases, in that order; junction bases with no gene match: 9. CDR3 length: 15 amino acids. Germline lookup yields CDR1 SGHNT and CDR2 YYREEE (reference sequence). The CDR3 loop is CASSKTSGQTETQYF. The CDR3 nucleotides are TGTGCCAGCAGCAAGACTAGCGGTCAGACGGAGACCCAGTACTTC.

The genes are TRBV28 and TRBJ2-3; no firm D call. CDR3 length: 14 amino acids. Per germline, CDR1 MDHEN and CDR2 SYDVKM. V was clipped by 6 bases and J by 4 bases, with 14 bases between them. The CDR3 loop reads CASSPRRDPDTQYF. The DNA for the CDR3 is TGTGCCAGCAGCCCTAGACGAGACCCAGATACGCAGTATTTT.

This sequence joins TRBV7-6 and TRBJ2-5; 11 nucleotides line up with TRBD1. Germline CDR1 is SGHVS and CDR2 is FNYEAQ. The CDR3 has 15 residues. V gave up 5 bases and J gave up 5 bases; unmatched junction bases: 7. CDR3: CASSLWTGGIETQYF. The CDR3 nucleotides read TGTGCCAGCAGCCTGTGGACAGGGGGCATCGAGACCCAGTACTTC.

This sequence joins TRBV9 and TRBJ2-7, with D possibly being TRBD1 (5 bases). Germline V gives CDR1 SGDLS, CDR2 YYNGEE. Trimming removed 8 bases at V and 2 bases at J, with 17 bases between. The length of the CDR3 is 14 residues. This chain's CDR3 is CARGLQGATYEQYF. CDR3 sequence (DNA): TGTGCCAGGGGGCTCCAAGGGGCCACCTACGAGCAGTACTTC.

The CDR3 DNA sequence: TGTGCCAGCAGCATGGGACAGTTCTATGGCTACACCTTC. It codes for CASSMGQFYGYTF. The rearrangement uses TRBV6-5 and TRBJ1-2, with 7 bases identical to TRBD1. The CDR3 spans 13 residues. CDR1 MNHEY and CDR2 SVGAGI come from the germline V gene. Germline trimming cut 6 bases from V and 4 bases from J; bases unmatched to any gene: 5.

This clone was seen a handful of times. CDR3 in amino acids: CASSWGGFEQYF. In DNA, the CDR3 is TGCGCCAGCAGCTGGGGGGGTTTCGAGCAGTACTTC. The chain recombines TRBV5-1 with TRBJ2-7; 7 bases line up with TRBD2. CDR1 is SGHRS, CDR2 YFSETQ, per germline. Trimming took 3 bases from V and 6 from J; bases not matched to a gene: 3. The CDR3 is 12 residues long.

Only a few counts were recorded for this clone. The chain employs TRBV27 and TRBJ1-3; 11 bases are a match to TRBD1. CDR1 MNHEY and CDR2 SMNVEV come from the germline V gene (reference sequence). This CDR3 has 16 residues. After removal of 5 bases from V and 2 bases from J, the junction contained 5 bases not matched to a gene. The DNA for the CDR3 is TGTGCCAGCAGTCCATGGACAGGGGGCCCTGGAAACACCATATATTTT. This translates into CASSPWTGGPGNTIYF.

Comments on this clone: Mismatch with germline at one junction end may stem from a read error. The chain recombines TRBV29-1 with TRBJ1-1; maybe TRBD1 (5 bases). Germline values: CDR1 SQVTM, CDR2 ANQGSEA. This CDR3 is built from 14 residues. The CDR3 DNA is TGCAGCGTTAAAGGTCGCGGACACTCGACTGAGGCTTTCTTT. Its translation: CSVKGRGHSTEAFF.

In this sample, this clone turned up once. V is TRBV2 and J is TRBJ1-6; D gene uncertain. The length of the CDR3 is 15 residues. V was clipped by 7 bases and J by 0 bases, with 10 bases between them. Germline values: CDR1 SNHLY, CDR2 FYNNEI. This chain's CDR3 is CASKFVSSYNSPLHF. The CDR3 coding sequence is TGTGCCAGCAAGTTCGTCAGCTCCTATAATTCACCCCTCCACTTT.

The chain has TRBV24-1 and TRBJ2-6; perhaps TRBD2 as D (6 bases). The V end lost 4 bases, the J end lost 1 base, and 13 bases lay between the germline ends. The CDR3 length is 17 residues. Germline V gene lookup returns CDR1 KGHDR and CDR2 SFDVKD. CDR3: CATSDGTYESGANVLTF. The CDR3 bases are TGTGCCACCAGTGACGGGACTTACGAATCTGGGGCCAACGTCCTGACTTTC.

The CDR3 DNA reads as TGTGCCAGCAGCTTATGGGGCTTCGGGGAGACCCAGTACTTC. Amino acid sequence: CASSLWGFGETQYF. The chain links TRBV7-9 to TRBJ2-5, with D perhaps TRBD1 (5 bases). Trimming left V 2 bases short and J 5 bases short, with 12 bases between. Germline values: CDR1 SEHNR, CDR2 FQNEAQ (reference sequence). This CDR3 is built from 14 residues.

In DNA form, the CDR3 reads TGTGCCAGCAGCCGAAGAGCTGTTATGAACACTGAAGCTTTCTTT. Encoded protein: CASSRRAVMNTEAFF. The chain has TRBV5-5 and TRBJ1-1; D remains ambiguous. With 4 bases removed from V and 0 bases from J, the gap between germline ends came to 13 bases. There are 15 residues in the CDR3. In germline, CDR1 is SGHKS, CDR2 YYEKEE (reference sequence).

The V gene is TRBV7-2, the J gene TRBJ2-1; 14 bases agree with TRBD2. This CDR3 has 16 amino acids. After removal of 0 bases from V and 7 bases from J, the junction contained 2 bases not matched to a gene. CDR1 SGHTA and CDR2 FQGNSA come from the germline V gene. CDR3 loop: CASSLAWTSGGNEQFF. CDR3 nucleotide sequence: TGTGCCAGCAGCTTAGCTTGGACTAGCGGGGGGAATGAGCAGTTCTTC.

The chain has TRBV28 and TRBJ2-3; 13 nucleotides match TRBD2. CDR3 length equals 14 residues. Germline CDR1 reads MDHEN; CDR2 reads SYDVKM. The ends lost 4 bases at V and 8 bases at J; junction bases unmatched: 3. CDR3 region: CASSYGTSGVTQYF. Written as DNA, the CDR3 is TGTGCCAGCAGTTACGGGACTAGCGGGGTTACGCAGTATTTT.

V usage is TRBV7-2 and J usage is TRBJ2-3, with 13 bases identical to TRBD2. V lost 4 bases to trimming and J lost 4 bases; unmatched junction nucleotides: 14. CDR3 length equals 19 residues. Per the germline V gene, CDR1 is SGHTA and CDR2 is FQGNSA. The CDR3 nucleotides are TGTGCCAGCAGCTCGCGGACTAGCGGGGGCGAGCTGGGCCCAGATACGCAGTATTTT. It encodes CASSSRTSGGELGPDTQYF.

V and J are TRBV5-6 and TRBJ1-1; D ambiguous. This CDR3 is built from 13 residues. CDR1 is SGHDT and CDR2 is YYEEEE in the germline V gene. The V end lost 2 bases, the J end lost 7 bases, and 12 bases lay between the germline ends. The CDR3 DNA is TGTGCCAGCAGCTTTATAGTTGAGGGTGAAGCTTTCTTT. It yields the protein CASSFIVEGEAFF.

With respect to this clone: One junction end disagrees with the germline gene, perhaps due to a read error. The rearrangement joins TRBV5-1 to TRBJ2-5; 7 bases fit TRBD1. The germline V gene has CDR1 SGHRS and CDR2 YFSETQ. This CDR3 has 15 amino acids. This CDR3 is CASSLDRRSQETQYF. The CDR3 DNA reads as TGCGCCAGCAGTTTGGACAGGCGCTCTCAAGAGACCCAGTACTTC.

This chain links TRBV24-1 with TRBJ2-5; 14 bases are a match to TRBD2. The CDR3 consists of 16 residues. CDR1 and CDR2 (germline): KGHDR, SFDVKD. The V segment lost 3 bases and the J segment 6 bases; nucleotides outside the gene matches: 5. CDR3 sequence: CATSDLGTSGGQTQYF. CDR3 DNA sequence: TGTGCCACCAGTGATCTCGGGACTAGCGGGGGTCAGACCCAGTACTTC.

This clone occurred once. V gene TRBV25-1 combines with J gene TRBJ2-3; 9 nucleotides agree with TRBD2. The CDR3 sequence is 15 residues long. Germline CDR1 reads MGHDK; CDR2 reads SYGVNS. V shed 7 bases and J 5 bases; nucleotides not matched to a gene: 10. Here the CDR3 DNA reads TGTGCCAGCACGCGCTCGACTAGCGGTGTAGATACGCAGTATTTT. It yields the protein CASTRSTSGVDTQYF.

This rearrangement joins TRBV2 to TRBJ1-6; no definite D call. V was shortened by 11 bases and J by 8 bases, with 16 bases between the two germline ends. This CDR3 comprises 13 residues. Looked up from germline, CDR1 is SNHLY and CDR2 is FYNNEI. CDR3 bases: TGTGCCTCTCAGCCGGCAGGATATTCACCCCTCCACTTT. Amino acid sequence: CASQPAGYSPLHF.

The rearrangement links TRBV11-2 to TRBJ2-7; 10 nucleotides agree with TRBD1. The CDR3 has 17 residues. Trimming at V came to 2 bases and at J to 2 bases, leaving 9 bases not matched to a gene. The germline V gene encodes CDR1 SGHAT and CDR2 FQNNGV. Written as DNA, the CDR3 is TGTGCCAGCAGCTTATCCCCGGGACAGGGGAGGGCCTACGAGCAGTACTTC. Translating gives CASSLSPGQGRAYEQYF.

CDR3 in DNA: TGTGCCAGTAGGACGGGACAGGGGCGAATAAACACCATATATTTT. It codes for CASRTGQGRINTIYF. This rearrangement joins TRBV19 to TRBJ1-3; TRBD1 matches 10 bases. The germline CDR1 and CDR2 sequences are LNHDA and SQIVND (reference sequence). The CDR3 sequence is 15 residues long. The junction had 8 bases not matched to a gene; V was cut back by 6 bases and J by 6 bases.

This clone has only one observation. The genes are TRBV28 and TRBJ1-5; TRBD1 might be the D (6 bases). The ends were cut back, 4 bases at V and 6 bases at J, with 13 bases in the middle. The CDR3 extends over 14 amino acids. The germline V gene encodes CDR1 MDHEN and CDR2 SYDVKM. CDR3 residues: CASSSRGPGQPQHF. CDR3 sequence (DNA): TGTGCCAGCAGTTCCAGGGGTCCAGGTCAGCCCCAGCATTTT.